These 28 T cell receptor beta chains originate from one sample sequenced in a study of cytomegalovirus exposure and HLA in healthy donors. Sequencing was performed with immunoSEQ multiplex PCR; in TCRdb, only in-frame clones are kept and a portion is missing. The profile shows under 200,000 clones, 95% to 96% of them singletons. Sequencing was carried out using PBMCs. The receptors derive from a woman between 18 and 29 years old in good health and CMV-seronegative.

This chain links TRBV4-2 with TRBJ1-5; a possible D gene is TRBD1 (5 bases). Trimming left V 4 bases short and J 6 bases short, with 22 bases between. CDR3 length equals 17 residues. Looked up from germline, CDR1 is LGHNA and CDR2 is YNFKEQ. Written as DNA, the CDR3 is TGTGCCAGCAGCCCCGCCGGGGGGAGGATAAACTTTCAGCCCCAGCATTTT. Translated, it gives CASSPAGGRINFQPQHF.

The V gene is TRBV19, the J gene TRBJ1-5, with D perhaps matching TRBD1 (5 bases). V shed 7 bases and J shed 2 bases, with 15 bases lying between them. In germline, CDR1 is LNHDA, CDR2 SQIVND (reference sequence). The CDR3 totals 15 residues. The CDR3 bases are TGTGCCAGTACCAACAGGCGCGGTGGCAATCAGCCCCAGCATTTT. It yields the protein CASTNRRGGNQPQHF.

The V and J genes are TRBV4-1 and TRBJ1-2; D gene uncertain. CDR3 length: 14 residues. Per germline, CDR1 MGHRA and CDR2 YSYEKL. The V end was cut by 0 bases, the J end by 4 bases, with 9 bases between. The CDR3 DNA is TGCGCCAGCAGCCAAGACCCAGGAGGCTATGGCTACACCTTC. Its translation is CASSQDPGGYGYTF.

The chain links TRBV14 to TRBJ1-1, with 10 nucleotides matching TRBD1. J was trimmed by 4 bases and V by 1 base; bases with no gene match: 6. The CDR3 runs 16 residues. The V gene's germline CDR1 is SGHDN and CDR2 FVKESK. CDR3 region: CASSQGRTGGSTEAFF. CDR3 bases: TGTGCCAGCAGCCAAGGTAGGACAGGGGGGAGCACTGAAGCTTTCTTT.

J is TRBJ1-5 and V is TRBV7-2; 9 bases line up with TRBD1. V lost 2 bases, J lost 6 bases, and 8 bases stayed unmatched. Germline V lookup: CDR1 SGHTA, CDR2 FQGNSA. The CDR3 contains 16 residues. CDR3 nucleotide sequence: TGTGCCAGCAGCTTAACTTCCGGGACAGGGAGTCAGCCCCAGCATTTT. Encoded protein: CASSLTSGTGSQPQHF.

The chain combines TRBV10-3 with TRBJ2-1, with 10 bases aligning to TRBD2. The CDR3 runs 13 residues. Germline trimming cut 4 bases from V and 9 bases from J; bases unmatched to any gene: 3. Germline V gives CDR1 ENHRY, CDR2 SYGVKD. CDR3 coding DNA: TGTGCCATCAGTGGAGCGGGAGGGGGTGAGCAGTTCTTC. Translating gives CAISGAGGGEQFF.

The V gene is TRBV28, the J gene TRBJ1-4; D uncertain. V lost 1 base and J lost 5, with 14 bases in between. This CDR3 has 16 residues. Germline V gene lookup returns CDR1 MDHEN and CDR2 SYDVKM. The CDR3 DNA reads as TGTGCCAGCAGTTTATCAGTTGTCAGAAGAAATGAAAAACTGTTTTTT. Translated, it gives CASSLSVVRRNEKLFF.

The rearrangement joins TRBV12-5 to TRBJ2-3; 7 positions match TRBD1. Germline assignment: CDR1 LGHNT and CDR2 FRNRAP. V shed 5 bases and J 0 bases; nucleotides not matched to a gene: 8. The CDR3 sequence is 16 residues long. The CDR3 here is CASGPRTGGSTDTQYF. In DNA, the CDR3 is TGTGCTAGTGGTCCCCGGACAGGCGGAAGCACAGATACGCAGTATTTT.

CDR3 nucleotide sequence: TGTGCCAGCTTGAGATTGTCCCCGGGACTAGCGGGGGGGCGCACAGATACGCAGTATTTT. Amino acid sequence: CASLRLSPGLAGGRTDTQYF. V is TRBV2 and J is TRBJ2-3; 16 bases fit TRBD2. V gave up 8 bases and J gave up 1 base; unmatched junction bases: 15. This CDR3 comprises 20 residues. The V gene's germline CDR1 is SNHLY and CDR2 FYNNEI.

V and J are TRBV30 and TRBJ1-5; possible D gene TRBD1, 5 bases. The CDR3 loop spans 13 amino acids. CDR1 and CDR2 (germline): GTSNPN, SVGIG (reference sequence). The V and J ends lost 4 bases and 4 bases respectively, with 11 bases between them. CDR3 protein: CAWKAPGNQPQHF. CDR3 coding DNA: TGTGCCTGGAAGGCCCCAGGGAATCAGCCCCAGCATTTT. The entire variable domain, with the rest obtained from reference TRBV30 and TRBJ1-5, is as follows: SQTIHQWPATLVQPVGSPLSLECTVEGTSNPNLYWYRQAAGRGLQLLFYSVGIGQISSEVPQNLSASRPQDRQFILSSKKLLLSDSGFYLCAWKAPGNQPQHFGDGTRLSIL.

V is TRBV30 and J is TRBJ2-1; 9 bases match TRBD1. J was trimmed by 12 bases and V by 5 bases; bases with no gene match: 14. The V gene's germline CDR1 is GTSNPN and CDR2 SVGIG (reference sequence). This CDR3 spans 14 amino acids. The CDR3 DNA follows: TGTGCCTGGCGGACCCCGGGACAGGGTTTGGGGCAGTTCTTC. Encoded protein: CAWRTPGQGLGQFF.

This chain links TRBV6-5 with TRBJ1-2; 7 nucleotides line up with TRBD1. Unmatched junction bases numbered 6, after V lost 3 bases and J lost 5 bases. The CDR3 runs to 14 residues. Germline CDR1 reads MNHEY; CDR2 reads SVGAGI. CDR3 loop: CASSYAQGEYGYTF. CDR3 nucleotide sequence: TGTGCCAGCAGTTATGCTCAGGGGGAGTATGGCTACACCTTC.

The CDR3 reads CSVEAHSGEDPDTQYF. The CDR3 DNA reads TGCAGCGTTGAAGCCCATAGCGGGGAAGACCCAGATACGCAGTATTTT. The chain combines TRBV29-1 with TRBJ2-3; 8 bases align to TRBD2. Germline trimming cut 1 base from V and 4 bases from J; bases unmatched to any gene: 10. The CDR3 sequence is 16 residues long. Germline loops: CDR1 SQVTM, CDR2 ANQGSEA.

V usage is TRBV25-1 and J usage is TRBJ1-1; 11 bases line up with TRBD1. With V trimmed by 3 bases and J by 4 bases, 10 bases remained unmatched. CDR3 size: 17 residues. Germline loops: CDR1 MGHDK, CDR2 SYGVNS. CDR3 in DNA: TGTGCCAGCAGTGATCCCCGGGACAGGGGGGACGGCACTGAAGCTTTCTTT. Protein: CASSDPRDRGDGTEAFF.

The chain has TRBV5-6 and TRBJ1-5; the match to TRBD1 covers 7 bases. Trimming removed 2 bases from V and 6 bases from J; junction bases left unmatched: 5. Germline CDR1 reads SGHDT; CDR2 reads YYEEEE. This CDR3 is built from 14 residues. The CDR3 DNA is TGTGCCAGCAGCTTTCGACAGGGTAGTCAGCCCCAGCATTTT. The encoded protein is CASSFRQGSQPQHF.

This chain links TRBV5-8 with TRBJ1-5; D gene unclear. Trimming took off 0 bases at V and 4 bases at J, with 8 bases between the two ends. The CDR3 consists of 14 residues. In germline, CDR1 is SGHTS, CDR2 YDEGEE. The CDR3 sequence: CASSLVAGNQPQHF. The CDR3 DNA follows: TGTGCCAGCAGCTTGGTGGCGGGGAATCAGCCCCAGCATTTT.

The rearrangement joins TRBV7-3 to TRBJ2-3; D remains unclear. The CDR3 runs 16 residues. Germline-derived CDR1 and CDR2 are SGHTA and FQGTGA. The V end lost 5 bases, the J end lost 0 bases, and 15 bases lay between the germline ends. The CDR3, as DNA: TGTGCCAGCAGCCCCCGCGCGGCGACTAGCACAGATACGCAGTATTTT. Its protein is CASSPRAATSTDTQYF.

The V call is TRBV10-3, the J call TRBJ1-1; D not resolved. In germline, CDR1 is ENHRY, CDR2 SYGVKD. The CDR3 length is 13 residues. V lost 3 bases and J lost 1, with 6 bases in between. CDR3 amino acids: CAISEQQNTEAFF. In nucleotides, the CDR3 is TGTGCCATCAGTGAACAGCAGAACACTGAAGCTTTCTTT.

The chain joins TRBV6-1 to TRBJ1-2, with D possibly being TRBD1 (6 bases). With 5 bases removed from V and 5 bases from J, the gap between germline ends came to 12 bases. Germline lookup yields CDR1 MNHNS and CDR2 SASEGT. There are 13 residues in the CDR3. CDR3 protein: CASSWSGDYGYTF. Here the CDR3 DNA reads TGTGCCAGCAGTTGGTCAGGGGATTATGGCTACACCTTC.

Concerning this clone itself: One junction end disagrees with the germline gene, perhaps due to a read error. The chain is built from TRBV27 and TRBJ2-5; TRBD2 is a possible D gene (5 bases). The CDR3 loop spans 14 amino acids. The germline V gene has CDR1 MNHEY and CDR2 SMNVEV (reference sequence). The CDR3 DNA reads as TGTGCCAGCAGTTTAGGACCTTCGCGGAGCGGCGAGCACTTC. This gives the protein CASSLGPSRSGEHF.

The chain links TRBV5-4 to TRBJ1-1; 7 nucleotides align to TRBD1. The CDR3 has 16 residues. With V trimmed by 4 bases and J by 6 bases, 15 bases remained unmatched. CDR1 and CDR2 from the germline V gene are SGHNT and YYREEE (reference sequence). In DNA, the CDR3 is TGTGCCAGCAGCCGAAGACAGGGCATTAGATTGGCTGAAGCTTTCTTT. Translated: CASSRRQGIRLAEAFF.

This rearrangement joins TRBV9 to TRBJ2-3, with 7 bases lining up with TRBD1. The ends lost 3 bases at V and 1 base at J; junction bases unmatched: 5. Germline-derived CDR1 and CDR2 are SGDLS and YYNGEE. The CDR3 totals 15 residues. The CDR3, as DNA: TGTGCCAGCAGCGGGACAGGTTCGGGCACAGATACGCAGTATTTT. Residues: CASSGTGSGTDTQYF.

V usage is TRBV29-1 and J usage is TRBJ2-2; D perhaps matches TRBD2 (6 bases). Germline V gene sequence: CDR1 SQVTM, CDR2 ANQGSEA. This CDR3 has 15 amino acids. With 7 bases removed from V and 7 bases from J, the gap between germline ends came to 22 bases. The CDR3 DNA sequence: TGCAGCGCCGATGTGGGGGGAAGGGCGGGCGGGGAGCTGTTTTTT. This codes for CSADVGGRAGGELFF.

The V gene is TRBV7-6, the J gene TRBJ2-7; unclear D gene. Trimming left V 5 bases short and J 6 bases short, with 14 bases between. CDR1 and CDR2 from the germline V gene are SGHVS and FNYEAQ. This CDR3 spans 13 amino acids. The CDR3 region is CASSPGVATEQYF. The CDR3 bases are TGTGCCAGCAGCCCCGGAGTAGCCACCGAGCAGTACTTC.

The chain recombines TRBV7-9 with TRBJ2-2; D not resolved. This CDR3 contains 16 residues. Germline-derived CDR1 and CDR2 are SEHNR and FQNEAQ (reference sequence). V was clipped by 2 bases and J by 3 bases, with 13 bases between them. DNA for the CDR3: TGTGCCAGCAGCTTATTGGTAGCTAAGGACACCGGGGAGCTGTTTTTT. Amino acids: CASSLLVAKDTGELFF.

This sequence joins TRBV29-1 and TRBJ1-1; 9 nucleotides line up with TRBD1. The CDR3 loop spans 16 amino acids. Looked up from germline, CDR1 is SQVTM and CDR2 is ANQGSEA. V lost 6 bases and J lost 5; bases outside the gene matches: 16. DNA for the CDR3: TGCAGCGTCCTTGGATCCTACAGGGGGCACGGGACTGAAGCTTTCTTT. Residues: CSVLGSYRGHGTEAFF.

V usage is TRBV6-1 and J usage is TRBJ2-1; 7 nucleotides agree with TRBD1. Germline V gene lookup returns CDR1 MNHNS and CDR2 SASEGT. The CDR3 runs 12 residues. As DNA, the CDR3 is TGTGCTATAGGGGGCCGGTACAATGAGCAGTTCTTC. Translated: CAIGGRYNEQFF.

J is TRBJ2-2 and V is TRBV7-3, with 9 positions matching TRBD2. Germline CDR1 SGHTA, CDR2 FQGTGA. The ends lost 2 bases at V and 1 base at J; junction bases unmatched: 5. CDR3 length: 17 amino acids. In nucleotides, the CDR3 is TGTGCCAGCAGCTTAGTGGGGACTAGCTTGAACACCGGGGAGCTGTTTTTT. Translating it yields CASSLVGTSLNTGELFF.